This T cell receptor (beta chain) was profiled in a study of blood T cell repertoires in COVID-19. On the study more broadly: There were acute and convalescent COVID-19 samples, and they came from the United States, Italy and Spain. PBMCs, B-cell-depleted T cells, or T cells provided the cDNA or gDNA that made up the material.

Original processing notes: The authors estimated nucleated cell counts from reference gene primer amplification. Produced via immunoSEQ multiplex PCR; TCRdb's table is partial and in-frame only. V, J and clone size are those of that table, while D and trimming were read from the DNA. This table has some 41,000 clones, 85% to 90% appearing once. The V end was cut by 6 bases, the J end by 0 bases, with 4 bases between. The CDR3 has 12 residues. CDR1 and CDR2 (germline): MNHEY, SVGAGI. V is TRBV6-5 and J is TRBJ2-3; D is undetermined. The sequenced sample consisted of peripheral blood. The receptor was isolated from a human donor in a cohort sampled during active COVID-19. CDR3 sequence reads: CASSLSTDTQYF. DNA for the CDR3: TGTGCCAGCAGCCTGAGCACAGATACGCAGTATTTT.